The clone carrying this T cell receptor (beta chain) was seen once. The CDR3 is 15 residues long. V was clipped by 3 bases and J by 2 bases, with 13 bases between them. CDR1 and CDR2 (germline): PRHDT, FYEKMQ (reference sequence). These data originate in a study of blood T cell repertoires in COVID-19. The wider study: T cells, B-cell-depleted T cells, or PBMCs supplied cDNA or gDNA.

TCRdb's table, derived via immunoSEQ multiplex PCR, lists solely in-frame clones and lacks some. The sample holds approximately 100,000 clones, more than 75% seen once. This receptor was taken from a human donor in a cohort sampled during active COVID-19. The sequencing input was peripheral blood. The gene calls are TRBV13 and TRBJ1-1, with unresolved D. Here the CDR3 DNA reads TGTGCCAGCAGCTTCCGGAGTGGAGAAAACACTGAAGCTTTCTTT. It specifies CASSFRSGENTEAFF.